Following are 30 T cell receptor beta chains from one sample sequenced in a study of T cells in Graves' hyperthyroidism and ophthalmopathy. Researchers amplified the TCR beta CDR3 regions from RNA transcripts. Researchers ran a first-round RT-PCR on the TCR CDR3 using the HTBI primer set. One entry per CDR3 protein, called by TCRdb with MiXCR from the multiplex PCR reads. The table has some 560,000 distinct CDR3 sequences, approximately 14% seen once. The sequencing sample was made of blood. The receptors derive from a woman between 25 and 40 years old with Graves' hyperthyroidism.

The sample holds many counts of this clonotype. The chain's CDR3 is CAWSPGSSYEQYF. The CDR3 region has the DNA TGTGCCTGGTCTCCAGGGAGCTCCTACGAGCAGTACTTC. V is TRBV30 and J is TRBJ2-7; the D call may be TRBD1 or TRBD2 (5 bases each). The CDR3 is made up of 13 amino acids. Deletions cut 5 bases from V and 0 bases from J, with 11 bases between. CDR1 GTSNPN and CDR2 SVGIG come from the germline V gene (reference sequence).

This clonotype came up many times. The chain joins TRBV5-1 to TRBJ1-1, with unresolved D. The germline V and J ends were trimmed by 2 bases and 1 base, with 9 bases remaining between them. The V gene's germline CDR1 is SGHRS and CDR2 YFSETQ. The CDR3 length is 14 residues. The CDR3 coding sequence is TGCGCCAGCAGCTTCAAGGTCGGGAACACTGAAGCTTTCTTT. Protein: CASSFKVGNTEAFF.

This clonotype was seen many times. The chain uses TRBV20-1 and TRBJ2-3; TRBD2 agrees at 8 bases. The germline V gene has CDR1 DFQATT and CDR2 SNEGSKA (reference sequence). V dropped 3 bases and J dropped 0; count of bases not matched to a gene: 5. CDR3 length equals 15 residues. The CDR3 nucleotides are TGCAGTGCTAGCGGGAGGGCCACTAGCACAGATACGCAGTATTTT. It yields the protein CSASGRATSTDTQYF.

This clonotype has just a few counts. With a much larger clone just one base away, this may be a read error. The chain recombines TRBV12-3 or TRBV12-4 with TRBJ2-1, with TRBD2 identical over 7 bases. This CDR3 comprises 18 residues. DNA of the CDR3: TGTGCCAGCAGTTTCCCAGCGGGGTCTCTGAGCTCCTACAATGAGCAGTCCTTC. Translation: CASSFPAGSLSSYNEQSF.

Ten or more counts support this clonotype. The V call is TRBV20-1, the J call TRBJ2-7, with D unresolved. From germline, CDR1 is DFQATT and CDR2 SNEGSKA (reference sequence). Trimming pared 5 bases from V and 3 bases from J, leaving 11 bases between. There are 12 residues in the CDR3. CDR3 coding DNA: TGCAGTGCTTCCCGACCAGGCTACGAGCAGTACTTC. Encoded protein: CSASRPGYEQYF.

This clonotype has ten or more counts. The V gene is TRBV20-1, the J gene TRBJ2-5; the D gene is possibly TRBD2 (6 bases). The CDR3 runs to 13 residues. The germline gives CDR1 DFQATT, CDR2 SNEGSKA (reference sequence). Deletions cut 7 bases from V and 1 base from J, with 13 bases between. CDR3 region: CSVHLSGQETQYF. As DNA, the CDR3 is TGCAGTGTACACCTTAGCGGCCAAGAGACCCAGTACTTC.

This clonotype has a count of ten or more. The chain employs TRBV7-2 and TRBJ2-1, with TRBD2 identical over 10 bases. Losses at the gene ends were 0 bases for V and 7 bases for J; bases not matched to a gene: 0. Germline V gene lookup returns CDR1 SGHTA and CDR2 FQGNSA. This CDR3 region has 14 residues. CDR3 in DNA: TGTGCCAGCAGCTTAGCACTAGCGGGGAATGAGCAGTTCTTC. Residues: CASSLALAGNEQFF. The whole variable domain, filled in from reference TRBV7-2 and TRBJ2-1, reads GAGVSQSPSNKVTEKGKDVELRCDPISGHTALYWYRQSLGQGLEFLIYFQGNSAPDKSGLPSDRFSAERTGGSVSTLTIQRTQQEDSAVYLCASSLALAGNEQFFGPGTRLTVL.

This clonotype was detected once. J is TRBJ2-1 and V is TRBV27, with 7 positions matching TRBD2. This CDR3 region has 13 residues. Germline-derived CDR1 and CDR2 are MNHEY and SMNVEV (reference sequence). V gave up 3 bases and J gave up 6 bases; unmatched junction bases: 2. The CDR3 DNA is TGTGCCAGCAGTTTGGGACTAACCAATGAGCAGTTCTTC. This codes for CASSLGLTNEQFF.

In its sample, this clonotype was seen many times. The chain is built from TRBV11-2 and TRBJ2-1; 8 bases fit TRBD2. V shed 5 bases, J shed 1 base, and the junction held 7 bases outside the gene matches. Looked up from germline, CDR1 is SGHAT and CDR2 is FQNNGV. The CDR3 covers 16 residues. In nucleotides, the CDR3 is TGTGCCAGCAGCGAGCCCGGGAGGGCGTCCTACAATGAGCAGTTCTTC. Translated: CASSEPGRASYNEQFF.

The rearrangement links TRBV7-6 to TRBJ2-1; TRBD2 agrees at 7 bases. Germline values: CDR1 SGHVS, CDR2 FNYEAQ. The CDR3 sequence is 12 residues long. Germline trimming cut 5 bases from V and 10 bases from J; bases unmatched to any gene: 5. The CDR3 sequence: CASSPPRGEQFF. The CDR3 bases are TGTGCCAGCAGCCCCCCGCGGGGGGAGCAGTTCTTC.

The V call is TRBV9, the J call TRBJ2-3; D unclear. V was trimmed by 0 bases and J by 1 base, leaving 12 bases between them. The CDR3 runs 16 residues. Germline V gene sequence: CDR1 SGDLS, CDR2 YYNGEE. The CDR3 bases are TGTGCCAGCAGCGTAGAACCAAATTCCGGCACAGATACGCAGTATTTT. Protein product: CASSVEPNSGTDTQYF.

Ten or more counts support this clonotype. The rearrangement joins TRBV20-1 to TRBJ2-1; TRBD1 or TRBD2 may be the D gene (5 bases each). This CDR3 region has 12 residues. Germline V gene lookup returns CDR1 DFQATT and CDR2 SNEGSKA (reference sequence). The V end was cut by 3 bases, the J end by 9 bases, with 12 bases between. Written as DNA, the CDR3 is TGCAGTGCTAGCCCTGAGGGGTTTGAGCAGTTCTTC. Its translation: CSASPEGFEQFF.

J is TRBJ1-2 and V is TRBV28; D remains ambiguous. The CDR3 totals 17 residues. Trimming left V 2 bases short and J 6 bases short, with 22 bases between. Germline V gene data show CDR1 as MDHEN and CDR2 as SYDVKM. As DNA, the CDR3 is TGTGCCAGCAGTTTAGGGCAGGCCCCTACGTACGTGGATGGCTACACCTTC. Translation gives CASSLGQAPTYVDGYTF.

There are a few counts of this clonotype. The J gene is TRBJ2-7, the V gene TRBV20-1, with 8 positions matching TRBD2. CDR3 size: 16 residues. V was clipped by 0 bases and J by 0 bases; unmatched bases: 7. The germline V gene encodes CDR1 DFQATT and CDR2 SNEGSKA (reference sequence). In DNA, the CDR3 is TGCAGTGCTAGAGATTTGGCACTAGCGGACTCCTACGAGCAGTACTTC. Protein sequence: CSARDLALADSYEQYF.

There are many counts of this clonotype. The chain recombines TRBV27 with TRBJ2-7, with D tentatively TRBD2 (5 bases). In germline, CDR1 is MNHEY, CDR2 SMNVEV (reference sequence). The V gene lost 3 bases and the J gene lost 7 bases, with 19 bases spanning the gap. This CDR3 is built from 15 residues. Written as DNA, the CDR3 is TGTGCCAGCAGTTTGCTCCGGGATCCCTTGAGGGAGCAGTACTTC. Encoded protein: CASSLLRDPLREQYF.

Only a few counts were recorded for this clonotype. V is TRBV20-1 and J is TRBJ2-1; D is possibly TRBD1 (6 bases). Germline values: CDR1 DFQATT, CDR2 SNEGSKA (reference sequence). V lost 5 bases and J 0 bases, leaving 14 bases between the germline ends. The CDR3 covers 15 residues. The CDR3 DNA sequence: TGCAGTGCTGCCGGGACAACGAGCTCCTACAATGAGCAGTTCTTC. Translating gives CSAAGTTSSYNEQFF.

This clonotype was recorded a few times. The chain couples TRBV12-5 to TRBJ1-1; 7 nucleotides match TRBD1. Germline V lookup: CDR1 LGHNT, CDR2 FRNRAP. The CDR3 has 15 residues. Germline trimming cut 1 base from V and 1 base from J; bases unmatched to any gene: 3. CDR3 amino acids: CASGLGTGPNTEAFF. CDR3 DNA: TGTGCTAGTGGTTTGGGGACAGGACCGAACACTGAAGCTTTCTTT.

This clonotype was counted many times. The chain combines TRBV7-8 with TRBJ2-1, with a weak D call TRBD1 (5 bases). Germline assignment: CDR1 SGHVS and CDR2 FQNEAQ. V was cut by 5 bases and J by 3 bases, with 17 bases left in between. CDR3 size: 16 residues. The CDR3 loop reads CASSTGGAALYNEQFF. The CDR3 DNA is TGTGCCAGCAGCACGGGTGGGGCAGCTCTCTACAATGAGCAGTTCTTC.

The rearrangement links TRBV12-3 or TRBV12-4 to TRBJ2-1; 9 bases agree with TRBD1. The CDR3 has 17 amino acids. The V and J ends lost 5 bases and 5 bases, in that order; junction bases with no gene match: 13. CDR3 sequence reads: CASSRGTGTGRDNEQFF. The CDR3 nucleotides are TGTGCCAGCAGTAGGGGGACCGGGACAGGGAGGGACAATGAGCAGTTCTTC.

This clonotype was recorded many times. The V and J genes are TRBV27 and TRBJ1-2, with 9 bases lining up with TRBD1. This CDR3 region has 15 residues. Trimming took 5 bases from V and 1 from J; bases not matched to a gene: 5. Per the germline V gene, CDR1 is MNHEY and CDR2 is SMNVEV (reference sequence). The CDR3 nucleotides read TGTGCCAGCAGTCCAACAGGGGGCATTAACTATGGCTACACCTTC. Translation gives CASSPTGGINYGYTF.

This clonotype was observed many times. This chain joins TRBV4-2 and TRBJ2-3; 8 bases are a match to TRBD1. Germline values: CDR1 LGHNA, CDR2 YNFKEQ. V dropped 0 bases and J dropped 5; count of bases not matched to a gene: 7. The CDR3 contains 16 residues. The CDR3 here is CASSQEVTGVKDTQYF. DNA for the CDR3: TGTGCCAGCAGCCAAGAGGTGACAGGGGTGAAAGATACGCAGTATTTT.

About this clonotype itself: This clone may be a read error of a much larger clone one base away. The CDR3 nucleotides are TGTGCCAGCAGTTCATCGGCGTTGGACGAGCAGTACTTC. Its translation is CASSSSALDEQYF. The genes are TRBV27 and TRBJ2-7, with D uncertain. The CDR3 runs to 13 residues. V was clipped by 4 bases and J by 5 bases, with 12 bases between them. Germline CDR1 reads MNHEY; CDR2 reads SMNVEV (reference sequence).

The V call is TRBV7-9, the J call TRBJ2-1, with 7 positions matching TRBD2. Germline V gene data show CDR1 as SEHNR and CDR2 as FQNEAQ (reference sequence). CDR3 size: 15 residues. The trim removed 3 bases at V and 5 bases at J, leaving 7 bases unmatched. CDR3 coding DNA: TGTGCCAGCAGCTTTTCACTAGCGTATCACAATGAGCAGTTCTTC. This codes for CASSFSLAYHNEQFF.

V usage is TRBV7-6 and J usage is TRBJ2-1; weak D call: TRBD2 (6 bases). The CDR3 spans 12 residues. Germline V CDR1 and CDR2: SGHVS, FNYEAQ. Trimming took 3 bases from V and 12 from J, leaving 12 bases between them. The CDR3 region has the DNA TGTGCCAGCAGCTTGGGGGGAGATCGGCAGTTCTTC. Residues: CASSLGGDRQFF.

This clonotype was seen ten or more times. This chain joins TRBV2 and TRBJ2-7; D is perhaps TRBD1 (5 bases). The germline V and J ends were trimmed by 5 bases and 0 bases, with 11 bases remaining between them. CDR1 is SNHLY, CDR2 FYNNEI, per germline. This CDR3 is 14 amino acids long. The CDR3 loop is CASSRQTSSYEQYF. DNA of the CDR3: TGTGCCAGCAGTAGACAGACGAGCTCCTACGAGCAGTACTTC.

The genes are TRBV6-5 and TRBJ1-6; 9 bases are a match to TRBD1. This CDR3 is built from 18 residues. CDR1 and CDR2 (germline): MNHEY, SVGAGI. V dropped 6 bases and J dropped 9; count of bases not matched to a gene: 18. The CDR3 DNA reads TGTGCCAGCAGCGAGACGGAACAGGGGGCCCTCTTTCCTTCACCCCTCCACTTT. Its protein product is CASSETEQGALFPSPLHF.

This clonotype was counted ten times or more. The gene calls are TRBV7-2 and TRBJ2-1; 8 bases are shared with TRBD1. Germline-derived CDR1 and CDR2 are SGHTA and FQGNSA. The junction had 6 bases not matched to a gene; V was cut back by 5 bases and J by 3 bases. The CDR3 has 15 residues. The CDR3 here is CASSHRGENYNEQFF. DNA of the CDR3: TGTGCCAGCAGCCACAGGGGGGAGAACTACAATGAGCAGTTCTTC.

The chain is built from TRBV6-1 and TRBJ2-7; no reliable D call. The ends were cut back, 4 bases at V and 2 bases at J, with 9 bases in the middle. Germline V gene lookup returns CDR1 MNHNS and CDR2 SASEGT. CDR3 length: 13 amino acids. Here the CDR3 reads CASSVDVAYEQYF. CDR3 nucleotides: TGTGCCAGCAGTGTTGACGTGGCCTACGAGCAGTACTTC.

V is TRBV2 and J is TRBJ1-4, with 9 bases that match TRBD1. J was trimmed by 7 bases and V by 2 bases; bases with no gene match: 5. CDR3 size: 15 residues. Per the germline V gene, CDR1 is SNHLY and CDR2 is FYNNEI. The CDR3 reads CASSELGQGSEKLFF. In nucleotides, the CDR3 is TGTGCCAGCAGTGAATTGGGACAGGGTTCTGAAAAACTGTTTTTT.

In this sample, this clonotype turned up many times. This chain links TRBV20-1 with TRBJ2-1, with D perhaps assigned TRBD1 or TRBD2 (5 bases each). Germline CDR1 is DFQATT and CDR2 is SNEGSKA (reference sequence). V was pared by 3 bases and J by 6 bases, with 12 bases between. CDR3 length: 13 amino acids. The CDR3 DNA is TGCAGTGCTAGCCCCTCGGGGACCAATGAGCAGTTCTTC. Translating it yields CSASPSGTNEQFF.